Below are 10 T cell receptor beta chains sequenced from a single sample in a study of cytomegalovirus exposure and HLA in healthy donors (dated 2017 in TCRdb). The library was obtained by the immunoSEQ multiplex PCR assay. Held by TCRdb, this immuneACCESS table contains in-frame sequences only and omits some clones. Under half of the omission traces to an unresolved V gene where checked; the cause of the rest is unknown. A total of 150,000 to 200,000 clones appear in this sample, less than 90% of them only once. About a tenth of the sample belongs to the ten largest clones. The sequenced sample was PBMCs. These receptors were collected from a man younger than 40 in good health and CMV-seropositive.

The gene calls are TRBV6-4 and TRBJ2-2; D may be TRBD1 (6 bases). This CDR3 is built from 14 residues. V gave up 8 bases and J gave up 1 base, with 11 bases separating them. Germline V gene sequence: CDR1 MRHNA, CDR2 SNTAGT. CDR3 region: CASRLDRNTGELFF. CDR3 coding DNA: TGTGCCAGCCGCCTGGACAGGAACACCGGGGAGCTGTTTTTT.

This rearrangement joins TRBV4-3 to TRBJ2-1; D perhaps matches TRBD1 (8 bases). The germline V gene has CDR1 LGHNA and CDR2 YSLEER. Trimming took off 5 bases at V and 2 bases at J, with 16 bases between the two ends. This CDR3 is 16 amino acids long. The CDR3 nucleotides read TGCGCCAGCAGCTCCGGACAGGGAGGGCCCTACAATGAGCAGTTCTTC. Protein product: CASSSGQGGPYNEQFF.

This clone was seen a single time. CDR3 sequence (DNA): TGTGCCAGCAGCTGGGGCGTGAATGAGCAGTTCTTC. Its protein is CASSWGVNEQFF. The V gene is TRBV11-2, the J gene TRBJ2-1; possible D gene TRBD1, 5 bases. CDR3 length: 12 residues. Germline assignment: CDR1 SGHAT and CDR2 FQNNGV. Between the trimmed V and J ends, which lost 4 bases and 7 bases, there was a span of 8 bases. The entire variable domain, with the rest obtained from reference TRBV11-2 and TRBJ2-1, is as follows: EAGVAQSPRYKIIEKRQSVAFWCNPISGHATLYWYQQILGQGPKLLIQFQNNGVVDDSQLPKDRFSAERLKGVDSTLKIQPAKLEDSAVYLCASSWGVNEQFFGPGTRLTVL.

This chain links TRBV19 with TRBJ2-5; D is possibly TRBD2 (6 bases). The ends were cut back, 3 bases at V and 7 bases at J, with 15 bases in the middle. Per germline, CDR1 LNHDA and CDR2 SQIVND (reference sequence). The CDR3 runs to 14 residues. CDR3 in DNA: TGTGCCAGTAGTATCAATGCCGTCGGGGGGACCCAGTACTTC. It is translated as CASSINAVGGTQYF.

This clone was detected only once. This sequence joins TRBV30 and TRBJ1-3; the D is unclear. The CDR3 spans 13 residues. Germline CDR1 and CDR2: GTSNPN and SVGIG (reference sequence). Trimming cost V 4 bases and J 0 bases, with 7 bases left between them. The CDR3 loop is CAWKSYSGNTIYF. The CDR3 nucleotides are TGTGCCTGGAAAAGCTACTCTGGAAACACCATATATTTT.

For the CDR3, the DNA is TGCAGCGTTGCGATGGGGACTAGCGGCTACGAGCAGTACTTC. It yields the protein CSVAMGTSGYEQYF. The chain is built from TRBV29-1 and TRBJ2-7, with TRBD2 matching over 11 bases. V was pared by 4 bases and J by 3 bases, with 5 bases of the junction left unmatched. Germline CDR1 and CDR2: SQVTM and ANQGSEA. The CDR3 contains 14 residues.

The chain links TRBV28 to TRBJ1-5; D might be TRBD1 (5 bases). This CDR3 contains 13 residues. With 11 bases removed from V and 4 bases from J, the gap between germline ends came to 15 bases. Germline V gene sequence: CDR1 MDHEN, CDR2 SYDVKM. The CDR3: CAYGRGANQPQHF. In DNA, the CDR3 is TGTGCCTATGGGAGGGGAGCGAATCAGCCCCAGCATTTT. The full variable domain, with the rest looked up from reference TRBV28 and TRBJ1-5, is DVKVTQSSRYLVKRTGEKVFLECVQDMDHENMFWYRQDPGLGLRLIYFSYDVKMKEKGDIPEGYSVSREKKERFSLILESASTNQTSMYLCAYGRGANQPQHFGDGTRLSIL.

This chain connects TRBV21-1 to TRBJ1-5; no DNA check was done on the table's D call, TRBD1. TRBV21-1 is a known pseudogene. This CDR3 is built from 16 residues. The CDR3 loop is CASSRRDRAPRQPQHF. CDR3 nucleotide sequence: TGTGCCAGCAGCCGACGGGACAGGGCGCCGAGACAGCCCCAGCATTTT.

The chain links TRBV7-8 to TRBJ2-7; D perhaps matches TRBD1 (6 bases). With 5 bases removed from V and 7 bases from J, the gap between germline ends came to 21 bases. The CDR3 contains 15 residues. Germline V gene sequence: CDR1 SGHVS, CDR2 FQNEAQ. CDR3 sequence (DNA): TGTGCCAGCAGCCCGATAACGACAGGCCGTTTTGAGCAGTACTTC. Translation gives CASSPITTGRFEQYF. Based on the CDR3 plus reference TRBV7-8 and TRBJ2-7, the full variable domain is GAGVSQSPRYKVAKRGQDVALRCDPISGHVSLFWYQQALGQGPEFLTYFQNEAQLDKSGLPSDRFFAERPEGSVSTLKIQRTQQEDSAVYLCASSPITTGRFEQYFGPGTRLTVT.

The rearrangement uses TRBV10-3 and TRBJ1-1, with 7 positions matching TRBD1. Germline V gene lookup returns CDR1 ENHRY and CDR2 SYGVKD. The CDR3 extends over 12 amino acids. V gave up 2 bases and J gave up 8 bases; unmatched junction bases: 2. CDR3: CAISERDREAFF. The DNA of the CDR3 is TGTGCCATCAGTGAGAGGGACAGAGAAGCTTTCTTT.